These 20 T cell receptor beta chains were all obtained from the same sample, sequenced in a study of blood T cells in healthy people across ages. Together with a sample-barcoded 5' primer, a J-beta primer mix was included in a second PCR lasting roughly 6 to 12 cycles. TCRdb re-called the 5' RACE reads through MiXCR, storing one row per CDR3 protein. The sample records 1.5 million to 2 million distinct CDR3 sequences, about 39% being singletons. The sequenced material came from blood. The receptors here all came from a human donor in good health.

As to this clonotype: At one of its ends the junction is not consistent with the germline gene, which may arise from a read error. The chain recombines TRBV12-3 or TRBV12-4 with TRBJ2-7, with 7 positions matching TRBD1. The CDR3 covers 14 residues. The chain's CDR3 is CASSVATGSGEQYF. Written as DNA, the CDR3 is TGTGCCAGCAGTGTAGCGACAGGGTCGGGGGAGCAGTACTTC.

There are a few counts of this clonotype. This chain links TRBV6-5 with TRBJ2-1; possible D gene TRBD2, 5 bases. This CDR3 comprises 14 residues. CDR1 and CDR2 from the germline V gene are MNHEY and SVGAGI. The V end lost 2 bases, the J end lost 5 bases, and 10 bases lay between the germline ends. Written as DNA, the CDR3 is TGTGCCAGCAGTTACGAGCGGAGCGACAATGAGCAGTTCTTC. Its translation is CASSYERSDNEQFF.

The chain joins TRBV4-1 to TRBJ1-4; 7 nucleotides align to TRBD1. Losses at the gene ends were 0 bases for V and 4 bases for J; bases not matched to a gene: 5. Germline loops: CDR1 MGHRA, CDR2 YSYEKL. The CDR3 spans 16 residues. This CDR3 is CASSQDLGQSNEKLFF. The CDR3 DNA sequence: TGCGCCAGCAGCCAAGATTTGGGACAGAGTAATGAAAAACTGTTTTTT.

Remarks on this clonotype: A read error may be the cause here, since a much bigger clone is one base away. This chain's CDR3 is CAGSLSYGAANEQFF. The CDR3 DNA reads TGTGCCGGCAGTTTATCGTACGGGGCCGCCAATGAGCAGTTCTTC. The chain links TRBV27 to TRBJ2-1, with D perhaps given as TRBD1 or TRBD2 (5 bases each). The CDR3 runs 15 residues. Germline lookup yields CDR1 MNHEY and CDR2 SMNVEV (reference sequence).

This clonotype was detected only a few times. The gene calls are TRBV5-1 and TRBJ1-1; D possibly corresponds to TRBD1 (5 bases). V lost 2 bases and J 1 base, leaving 9 bases between the germline ends. The CDR3 has 14 residues. Germline V gives CDR1 SGHRS, CDR2 YFSETQ. The CDR3 nucleotides are TGCGCCAGCAGCTTAGGGGAGGCGAACACTGAAGCTTTCTTT. Its translation is CASSLGEANTEAFF.

The rearrangement uses TRBV7-3 and TRBJ1-1, with D unclear. Per germline, CDR1 SGHTA and CDR2 FQGTGA. V was shortened by 1 base and J by 0 bases, with 12 bases between the two germline ends. CDR3 length equals 16 residues. The CDR3, as DNA: TGTGCCAGCAGCTTAATAGGGAGTCTAGTGAACACTGAAGCTTTCTTT. Protein product: CASSLIGSLVNTEAFF.

The chain recombines TRBV7-2 with TRBJ1-1, with D perhaps matching TRBD1 (5 bases). CDR3 length: 14 amino acids. V was shortened by 0 bases and J by 7 bases, with 12 bases between the two germline ends. The V gene's germline CDR1 is SGHTA and CDR2 FQGNSA. This chain's CDR3 is CASSLALQVVEAFF. As DNA, the CDR3 is TGTGCCAGCAGCTTAGCGTTACAGGTAGTTGAAGCTTTCTTT.

The V and J genes are TRBV18 and TRBJ2-1; TRBD2 aligns across 10 bases. V lost 4 bases to trimming and J lost 7 bases; unmatched junction nucleotides: 7. Germline CDR1 and CDR2: KGHSH and LQKENI. There are 15 residues in the CDR3. The CDR3 here is CASSLTSGVSNEQFF. The CDR3 nucleotides read TGTGCCAGCTCACTAACTAGCGGGGTCTCGAATGAGCAGTTCTTC.

The V call is TRBV18, the J call TRBJ1-5, with TRBD1 identical over 9 bases. Germline V CDR1 and CDR2: KGHSH, LQKENI. The V segment lost 6 bases and the J segment 5 bases; nucleotides outside the gene matches: 11. The CDR3 totals 16 residues. Here the CDR3 DNA reads TGTGCCAGCTCCCACAGGGGGCGTCAGTTTGATCAGCCCCAGCATTTT. Amino acid sequence: CASSHRGRQFDQPQHF.

In its sample, this clonotype was seen a few times. The chain carries TRBV28 and TRBJ2-3, with D tentatively TRBD1 (5 bases). CDR1 MDHEN and CDR2 SYDVKM come from the germline V gene. The CDR3 contains 18 residues. V lost 3 bases to trimming and J lost 5 bases, with 24 bases between them. For the CDR3, the DNA is TGTGCCAGCAGTTTGAACCCACTGGTTTCAGGGTCACAAGATACGCAGTATTTT. Translating gives CASSLNPLVSGSQDTQYF.

This clonotype was counted a few times. The chain links TRBV20-1 to TRBJ2-5; TRBD2 aligns across 12 bases. J was trimmed by 3 bases and V by 5 bases; bases with no gene match: 7. The CDR3 covers 15 residues. CDR1 is DFQATT and CDR2 is SNEGSKA in the germline V gene (reference sequence). CDR3 bases: TGCAGTGCTCTAGGACTAGCGGGGAGAGAAGAGACCCAGTACTTC. Translated: CSALGLAGREETQYF.

The chain is built from TRBV20-1 and TRBJ1-1; D is possibly TRBD1 (5 bases). The CDR3 has 14 residues. With 0 bases removed from V and 4 bases from J, the gap between germline ends came to 12 bases. The germline V gene encodes CDR1 DFQATT and CDR2 SNEGSKA (reference sequence). The CDR3 loop reads CSARDPARGTEAFF. The CDR3 nucleotides are TGCAGTGCTAGAGATCCCGCGAGGGGCACTGAAGCTTTCTTT.

The rearrangement uses TRBV20-1 and TRBJ2-3; D is ambiguous. The CDR3 is 13 amino acids. The germline V gene encodes CDR1 DFQATT and CDR2 SNEGSKA (reference sequence). Trimming stripped 7 bases from V and 2 bases from J, with 13 bases between. DNA for the CDR3: TGCAGTGAACGGATAGTGAACACAGATACGCAGTATTTT. Protein: CSERIVNTDTQYF.

This clonotype has just a few counts. This chain links TRBV6-2 or TRBV6-3 with TRBJ1-2, with D perhaps matching TRBD1 (5 bases). V lost 2 bases and J lost 4, with 14 bases in between. CDR1 MNHEY and CDR2 SVGEGT come from the germline V gene. The CDR3 length is 15 residues. The CDR3, as DNA: TGTGCCAGCAGTTACCTGGACACCTTTCCCTATGGCTACACCTTC. Protein sequence: CASSYLDTFPYGYTF.

This chain connects TRBV29-1 to TRBJ2-3, with 8 bases fitting TRBD1. This CDR3 region has 16 residues. V was clipped by 3 bases and J by 2 bases; unmatched bases: 10. The V gene's germline CDR1 is SQVTM and CDR2 ANQGSEA. The CDR3 protein is CSVDGVGTGLTDTQYF. The CDR3 nucleotides are TGCAGCGTTGACGGAGTTGGGACAGGCCTCACAGATACGCAGTATTTT.

This clonotype was found a few times. The gene calls are TRBV6-2 or TRBV6-3 and TRBJ2-3; 8 bases map to TRBD1. The V gene's germline CDR1 is MNHEY and CDR2 SVGEGT. The CDR3 extends over 16 amino acids. V was pared by 5 bases and J by 0 bases, with 7 bases of the junction left unmatched. The CDR3 DNA reads TGTGCCAGCAGTCCCAGGGGGCGAATCAGCACAGATACGCAGTATTTT. Translated: CASSPRGRISTDTQYF.

To note about this clonotype: An end of the junction does not agree with germline; a read error may underlie this. This chain uses TRBV7-2 with TRBJ2-3, with a tentative D call TRBD1 (5 bases). The CDR3 runs to 14 residues. Germline V gene data show CDR1 as SGHTA and CDR2 as FQGNSA. CDR3 amino acids: CASSSWIGADAQYF. The CDR3 DNA sequence: TGTGCCAGCAGCTCCTGGATAGGGGCAGATGCGCAGTATTTT.

V and J are TRBV18 and TRBJ2-3, with D maybe TRBD2 (5 bases). This CDR3 has 15 residues. CDR1 and CDR2 from the germline V gene are KGHSH and LQKENI. Deletions cut 3 bases from V and 7 bases from J, with 17 bases between. The CDR3 region has the DNA TGTGCCAGCTCACCCCTAATGGAGGATACTCATACGCAGTATTTT. This translates into CASSPLMEDTHTQYF.

This chain joins TRBV20-1 and TRBJ2-5; TRBD2 matches at 8 bases. The end of the DNA is better explained by TRBJ2-7, so the J call may be wrong. The CDR3 has 14 amino acids. Germline CDR1 and CDR2: DFQATT and SNEGSKA (reference sequence). The DNA of the CDR3 is TGCAGTGCTTCGGGGAGCGGGGGTTTCCACGAGCAGTACTTC. As protein: CSASGSGGFHEQYF.

This chain joins TRBV7-9 and TRBJ2-3, with TRBD1 matching 7 bases. V was pared by 2 bases and J by 4 bases, with 9 bases of the junction left unmatched. The CDR3 has 16 amino acids. Germline loops: CDR1 SEHNR, CDR2 FQNEAQ (reference sequence). The CDR3 DNA reads as TGTGCCAGCAGCTTACGCCCCACAGGGGTGGCAGATACGCAGTATTTT. Its translation: CASSLRPTGVADTQYF.